The clone carrying this T cell receptor beta chain was recorded at least ten times. This record comes from a study of regulatory T cells in long-lasting Graves disease. Study background: Persistence in Graves' disease denoted antithyroid drug use beyond 5 years alongside positive TSH receptor antibodies.

The CDR3 loop spans 15 amino acids. Trimming stripped 3 bases from V and 3 bases from J, with 15 bases between. The germline gives CDR1 MNHEY, CDR2 SMNVEV (reference sequence). Library construction for TCR beta used iRepertoire HTBI primers and Arm-PCR of CDR3 regions. TCRdb independently ran MiXCR on the multiplex PCR reads; one entry per CDR3 protein. Here the sample spans about 420,000 distinct CDR3 sequences, 23% being singletons. Time point meaning: persistent/refractory GD, antithyroid drugs over 5 years with positive TRAb. The TCR library was made from RNA that had been extracted from PBMCs in TRIzol.

The source is a female donor with Graves disease. This chain links TRBV27 with TRBJ2-7, with D possibly TRBD2 on 5 matching bases. Sequenced here: peripheral blood mononuclear cells (PBMCs), sampled when the disease was refractory, from a patient treated with antithyroid drugs. CDR3 loop: CASSFSRDRIYEQYF. Here the CDR3 DNA reads TGTGCCAGCAGTTTCAGTCGGGATCGGATCTACGAGCAGTACTTC.